Listed here are 31 T cell receptor beta chains from one sample, sequenced in a study of shared clonotypes between healthy human individuals. Profiling relied on immunoSEQ multiplex PCR, and the TCRdb table lists in-frame clones only, not all of them. The sample records roughly 2.2 million clones, less than 95% being singletons. The sequencing sample was made of naive CD4+ T cells from PBMCs. Subset specified: CD45RA+ positively selected. The receptor source for this set is a man aged 18-30 years in good health. Some clones in this sample may be carry-over from other donors' samples.

This chain uses TRBV30 with TRBJ2-7; 10 nucleotides line up with TRBD2. V shed 2 bases and J 0 bases; nucleotides not matched to a gene: 4. Germline CDR1 and CDR2: GTSNPN and SVGIG (reference sequence). The CDR3 runs 15 residues. The CDR3 region is CAWSQREGVSYEQYF. CDR3 nucleotides: TGTGCCTGGAGTCAGCGGGAGGGCGTCTCCTACGAGCAGTACTTC. The variable domain in full, completed from reference TRBV30 and TRBJ2-7, reads SQTIHQWPATLVQPVGSPLSLECTVEGTSNPNLYWYRQAAGRGLQLLFYSVGIGQISSEVPQNLSASRPQDRQFILSSKKLLLSDSGFYLCAWSQREGVSYEQYFGPGTRLTVT.

The chain joins TRBV15 to TRBJ2-3; D assignment may be TRBD1 or TRBD2 (5 bases each). From germline, CDR1 is LNHNV and CDR2 YYDKDF (reference sequence). The CDR3 extends over 15 amino acids. V was shortened by 0 bases and J by 3 bases, with 10 bases between the two germline ends. Written as DNA, the CDR3 is TGTGCCACCAGCAGAGATCCCGGGACGACAGATACGCAGTATTTT. Translated: CATSRDPGTTDTQYF. The full variable domain, with the rest looked up from reference TRBV15 and TRBJ2-3, is DAMVIQNPRYQVTQFGKPVTLSCSQTLNHNVMYWYQQKSSQAPKLLFHYYDKDFNNEADTPDNFQSRRPNTSFCFLDIRSPGLGDTAMYLCATSRDPGTTDTQYFGPGTRLTVL.

This chain uses TRBV28 with TRBJ2-1; D may match TRBD1 or TRBD2 (5 bases each). From germline, CDR1 is MDHEN and CDR2 SYDVKM. V shed 4 bases and J shed 3 bases, with 10 bases lying between them. CDR3 size: 14 residues. The CDR3 DNA sequence: TGTGCCAGCAGTTGGGGACGGCACTACAATGAGCAGTTCTTC. Translation gives CASSWGRHYNEQFF.

V and J are TRBV7-9 and TRBJ2-7; D gene ambiguous. The CDR3 loop spans 13 amino acids. Germline CDR1 is SEHNR and CDR2 is FQNEAQ (reference sequence). Trimming cost V 1 base and J 3 bases, with 7 bases left between them. DNA of the CDR3: TGTGCCAGCAGCTTAGAACGTAGCTACGAGCAGTACTTC. Amino acid sequence: CASSLERSYEQYF.

The rearrangement joins TRBV28 to TRBJ2-3; a possible D gene is TRBD1 (5 bases). Germline V gene data show CDR1 as MDHEN and CDR2 as SYDVKM. Trimming removed 4 bases from V and 4 bases from J, with 12 bases in between. The CDR3 is made up of 14 amino acids. CDR3 coding DNA: TGTGCCAGCAGTTCTTATCAGGGTGCAGATACGCAGTATTTT. This translates into CASSSYQGADTQYF. Complete variable domain (other parts from reference TRBV28 and TRBJ2-3): DVKVTQSSRYLVKRTGEKVFLECVQDMDHENMFWYRQDPGLGLRLIYFSYDVKMKEKGDIPEGYSVSREKKERFSLILESASTNQTSMYLCASSSYQGADTQYFGPGTRLTVL.

The rearrangement links TRBV7-3 to TRBJ2-3; D is unresolved. CDR1 is SGHTA, CDR2 FQGTGA, per germline. Trimming cost V 5 bases and J 2 bases, with 8 bases left between them. The CDR3 length is 13 residues. The CDR3 is CASSPYNTDTQYF. The CDR3 coding sequence is TGTGCCAGCAGCCCCTACAACACAGATACGCAGTATTTT.

The chain uses TRBV9 and TRBJ1-3, with a tentative D call TRBD1 (5 bases). V lost 0 bases to trimming and J lost 7 bases, with 11 bases between them. This CDR3 is 14 amino acids long. Germline CDR1 SGDLS, CDR2 YYNGEE. In nucleotides, the CDR3 is TGTGCCAGCAGCGTAGCTGAGGGGTTGAACACCATATATTTT. This gives the protein CASSVAEGLNTIYF.

A single count supports this clone. The J gene is TRBJ2-3, the V gene TRBV5-1, with 8 bases lining up with TRBD1. The J segment lost 1 base and the V segment lost 1 base, leaving 8 bases of the junction unmatched. The CDR3 length is 17 residues. CDR1 is SGHRS and CDR2 is YFSETQ in the germline V gene. The CDR3 sequence is CASSLFPQGAGTDTQYF. In DNA, the CDR3 is TGCGCCAGCAGCTTGTTTCCTCAGGGGGCGGGCACAGATACGCAGTATTTT.

As regards this clone: Distinct nucleotide sequences in the sample also encode this CDR3. The rearrangement links TRBV5-1 to TRBJ2-1, with D uncertain. Trimming removed 0 bases from V and 0 bases from J, with 7 bases in between. CDR3 length: 15 residues. CDR1 is SGHRS, CDR2 YFSETQ, per germline. CDR3: CASSLVESSYNEQFF. CDR3 DNA: TGCGCCAGCAGCTTGGTCGAGAGCTCCTACAATGAGCAGTTCTTC.

J is TRBJ2-3 and V is TRBV5-1; 15 bases agree with TRBD2. V trimming: 2 bases; J trimming: 5 bases; junction bases outside the gene matches: 9. The CDR3 has 18 amino acids. CDR1 and CDR2 from the germline V gene are SGHRS and YFSETQ. The CDR3 loop reads CASSLGLAGGPLRDTQYF. In DNA, the CDR3 is TGCGCCAGCAGCTTAGGACTAGCGGGAGGGCCTTTAAGAGATACGCAGTATTTT.

CDR3 loop: CASSQDRTRGSFAYEQYF. In DNA form, the CDR3 reads TGTGCCAGCAGCCAAGATCGTACCAGGGGCTCGTTTGCCTACGAGCAGTACTTC. The gene calls are TRBV4-2 and TRBJ2-7; weak D call: TRBD1 (6 bases). This CDR3 contains 18 residues. The germline V gene encodes CDR1 LGHNA and CDR2 YNFKEQ. V was trimmed by 0 bases and J by 2 bases, leaving 20 bases between them.

This CDR3 is CASSFRGAGNTIYF. The CDR3 DNA reads TGTGCCAGCAGCTTCCGGGGGGCTGGAAACACCATATATTTT. The chain recombines TRBV5-4 with TRBJ1-3, with a tentative D call TRBD1 (5 bases). CDR3 size: 14 residues. Trimming stripped 2 bases from V and 2 bases from J, with 8 bases between. Germline CDR1 and CDR2: SGHNT and YYREEE (reference sequence). The full variable domain, in which reference TRBV5-4 and TRBJ1-3 provide the parts outside the CDR3, is ETGVTQSPTHLIKTRGQQVTLRCSSQSGHNTVSWYQQALGQGPQFIFQYYREEENGRGNFPPRFSGLQFPNYSSELNVNALELDDSALYLCASSFRGAGNTIYFGEGSWLTVV.

V usage is TRBV5-5 and J usage is TRBJ1-1; 8 bases line up with TRBD1. This CDR3 has 14 amino acids. Germline values: CDR1 SGHKS, CDR2 YYEKEE (reference sequence). The J segment lost 4 bases and the V segment lost 4 bases, leaving 6 bases of the junction unmatched. In nucleotides, the CDR3 is TGTGCCAGCAGCCCGACAGGGGAGATCACTGAAGCTTTCTTT. Its protein product is CASSPTGEITEAFF.

V gene TRBV18 combines with J gene TRBJ2-7; D ambiguous. Deletions cut 3 bases from V and 0 bases from J, with 15 bases between. Germline-derived CDR1 and CDR2 are KGHSH and LQKENI. The CDR3 runs 16 residues. CDR3 in DNA: TGTGCCAGCTCACCTATCCTACGGTCAGGCTCCTACGAGCAGTACTTC. This sequence encodes CASSPILRSGSYEQYF.

The V call is TRBV28, the J call TRBJ2-2; D unresolved. Germline-derived CDR1 and CDR2 are MDHEN and SYDVKM. V gave up 3 bases and J gave up 0 bases, with 8 bases separating them. The CDR3 is 15 amino acids. The CDR3 is CASSFLRTNTGELFF. As DNA, the CDR3 is TGTGCCAGCAGTTTTCTTCGTACGAACACCGGGGAGCTGTTTTTT.

The rearrangement uses TRBV28 and TRBJ2-7; a possible D gene is TRBD1 (8 bases). V was shortened by 4 bases and J by 1 base, with 17 bases between the two germline ends. This CDR3 comprises 16 residues. From germline, CDR1 is MDHEN and CDR2 SYDVKM. CDR3 nucleotides: TGTGCCAGCAGTTCGACAGGGGAGGGGAGGTCCTACGAGCAGTACTTC. Translation gives CASSSTGEGRSYEQYF.

The chain recombines TRBV2 with TRBJ1-1; 7 bases are a match to TRBD1. The CDR3 has 15 residues. J lost 2 bases, V lost 11 bases, and 14 bases had no gene match. Germline V gene lookup returns CDR1 SNHLY and CDR2 FYNNEI. Here the CDR3 reads CAGSLDRLVNTEAFF. DNA for the CDR3: TGTGCCGGATCCTTGGACAGGCTTGTTAACACTGAAGCTTTCTTT.

This chain uses TRBV6-1 with TRBJ2-1; TRBD1 matches at 12 bases. CDR1 and CDR2 (germline): MNHNS, SASEGT. Germline trimming cut 0 bases from V and 8 bases from J; bases unmatched to any gene: 5. The CDR3 extends over 16 amino acids. The CDR3 loop reads CASSEALGQGADEQFF. The CDR3, as DNA: TGTGCCAGCAGTGAAGCGCTGGGACAGGGGGCCGATGAGCAGTTCTTC.

The rearrangement links TRBV6-6 to TRBJ2-7; 9 bases fit TRBD2. CDR1 and CDR2 from the germline V gene are MNHNY and SVGAGI (reference sequence). V lost 6 bases, J lost 4 bases, and 4 bases stayed unmatched. The CDR3 contains 13 residues. As DNA, the CDR3 is TGTGCCAGCAGGCGCGGGAGGGATTACGAGCAGTACTTC. It is translated as CASRRGRDYEQYF.

A word on this clone: The sample contains more than one DNA sequence encoding this CDR3. The chain joins TRBV5-1 to TRBJ1-4; D is possibly TRBD1 (5 bases). This CDR3 comprises 14 residues. V dropped 4 bases and J dropped 0 bases, with 7 bases sitting between them. Germline values: CDR1 SGHRS, CDR2 YFSETQ. The chain's CDR3 is CASSQGATNEKLFF. The DNA for the CDR3 is TGCGCCAGCAGCCAGGGCGCAACTAATGAAAAACTGTTTTTT.

V usage is TRBV7-6 and J usage is TRBJ1-3; possible D gene TRBD1, 5 bases. Germline-derived CDR1 and CDR2 are SGHVS and FNYEAQ. V was clipped by 0 bases and J by 0 bases, with 6 bases between them. The CDR3 contains 15 residues. The CDR3 region is CASSLAGVSGNTIYF. As DNA, the CDR3 is TGTGCCAGCAGCTTAGCGGGGGTCTCTGGAAACACCATATATTTT.

The chain joins TRBV28 to TRBJ2-1, with 8 bases aligning to TRBD2. V was pared by 5 bases and J by 9 bases, with 12 bases of the junction left unmatched. Germline V CDR1 and CDR2: MDHEN, SYDVKM. This CDR3 region has 15 residues. CDR3 nucleotides: TGTGCCAGCAGTCCCTATAGCGGGATAGTAATTGAGCAGTTCTTC. It specifies CASSPYSGIVIEQFF.

The chain combines TRBV28 with TRBJ1-1; D gene unclear. Trimming pared 3 bases from V and 3 bases from J, leaving 8 bases between. CDR1 is MDHEN, CDR2 SYDVKM, per germline. CDR3 length equals 13 residues. The CDR3 DNA follows: TGTGCCAGCAGTTTCCGGGATCACACTGAAGCTTTCTTT. This sequence encodes CASSFRDHTEAFF. The full variable domain, in which reference TRBV28 and TRBJ1-1 provide the parts outside the CDR3, is DVKVTQSSRYLVKRTGEKVFLECVQDMDHENMFWYRQDPGLGLRLIYFSYDVKMKEKGDIPEGYSVSREKKERFSLILESASTNQTSMYLCASSFRDHTEAFFGQGTRLTVV.

The V gene is TRBV27, the J gene TRBJ1-4; TRBD1 agrees at 8 bases. Germline CDR1 reads MNHEY; CDR2 reads SMNVEV (reference sequence). V lost 6 bases, J lost 8 bases, and 8 bases stayed unmatched. The CDR3 extends over 14 amino acids. CDR3 in amino acids: CASRKTGAGEKLFF. The CDR3, as DNA: TGTGCCAGCAGGAAGACAGGGGCAGGGGAAAAACTGTTTTTT. The full variable domain, in which reference TRBV27 and TRBJ1-4 provide the parts outside the CDR3, is EAQVTQNPRYLITVTGKKLTVTCSQNMNHEYMSWYRQDPGLGLRQIYYSMNVEVTDKGDVPEGYKVSRKEKRNFPLILESPSPNQTSLYFCASRKTGAGEKLFFGSGTQLSVL.

Only one count was recorded for this clone. The chain combines TRBV9 with TRBJ1-3; TRBD1 might be the D (5 bases). The ends were cut back, 0 bases at V and 3 bases at J, with 10 bases in the middle. The CDR3 extends over 15 amino acids. Germline V gene data show CDR1 as SGDLS and CDR2 as YYNGEE. The CDR3 region is CASSVESRVGNTIYF. The CDR3 nucleotides read TGTGCCAGCAGCGTAGAGTCCAGGGTTGGAAACACCATATATTTT.

The gene calls are TRBV28 and TRBJ1-4, with 9 bases fitting TRBD1. The J segment lost 7 bases and the V segment lost 6 bases, leaving 9 bases of the junction unmatched. The length of the CDR3 is 15 residues. Germline lookup yields CDR1 MDHEN and CDR2 SYDVKM. CDR3 bases: TGTGCCAGCAGGCCGCCGGGACAGGGATTTGAAAAACTGTTTTTT. Its protein product is CASRPPGQGFEKLFF.

The V gene is TRBV5-6, the J gene TRBJ1-2; D ambiguous. The CDR3 extends over 15 amino acids. Germline V gives CDR1 SGHDT, CDR2 YYEEEE. V dropped 1 base and J dropped 3 bases, with 13 bases sitting between them. The CDR3, as DNA: TGTGCCAGCAGCTTGTTTCCACGGACCGACTATGGCTACACCTTC. As protein: CASSLFPRTDYGYTF.

This clone was recorded once. The rearrangement links TRBV28 to TRBJ1-2; D call uncertain. The length of the CDR3 is 12 residues. V was trimmed by 6 bases and J by 4 bases, leaving 9 bases between them. Germline V lookup: CDR1 MDHEN, CDR2 SYDVKM. The CDR3 nucleotides read TGTGCCAGCAGATACCCCCCCTATGGCTACACCTTC. It specifies CASRYPPYGYTF.

The DNA of the CDR3 is TGTGCCAGCAGTCCTCAGGCCTACGAGCAGTACTTC. This encodes CASSPQAYEQYF. The V call is TRBV7-9, the J call TRBJ2-7; no firm D call. V lost 6 bases, J lost 2 bases, and 8 bases lay in between. The CDR3 spans 12 residues. In germline, CDR1 is SEHNR, CDR2 FQNEAQ (reference sequence).

This sequence joins TRBV7-2 and TRBJ2-3, with D uncertain. V was clipped by 5 bases and J by 6 bases, with 12 bases between them. The germline gives CDR1 SGHTA, CDR2 FQGNSA. The length of the CDR3 is 13 residues. The CDR3 spells CASSNSGFDTQYF. The CDR3 DNA reads TGTGCCAGCAGCAACTCGGGTTTTGATACGCAGTATTTT.

This clone is a singleton in its sample. The gene calls are TRBV4-2 and TRBJ1-5; no firm D call. V was trimmed by 0 bases and J by 3 bases, leaving 9 bases between them. The CDR3 sequence is 15 residues long. Germline V CDR1 and CDR2: LGHNA, YNFKEQ. CDR3 region: CASSQDRRDNQPQHF. The CDR3, as DNA: TGTGCCAGCAGCCAAGATCGGAGGGACAATCAGCCCCAGCATTTT.